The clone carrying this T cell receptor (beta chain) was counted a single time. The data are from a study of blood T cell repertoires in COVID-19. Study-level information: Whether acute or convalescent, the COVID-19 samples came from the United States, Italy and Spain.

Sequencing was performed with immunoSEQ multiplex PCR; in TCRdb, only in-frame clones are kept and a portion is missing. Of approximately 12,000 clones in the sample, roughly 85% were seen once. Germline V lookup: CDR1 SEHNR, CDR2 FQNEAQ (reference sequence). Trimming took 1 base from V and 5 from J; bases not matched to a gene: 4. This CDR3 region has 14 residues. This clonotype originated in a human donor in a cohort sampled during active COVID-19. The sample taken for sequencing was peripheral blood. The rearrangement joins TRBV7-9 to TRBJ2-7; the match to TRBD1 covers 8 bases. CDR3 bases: TGTGCCAGCAGCTTAGGACAGGGGTCCCACGAGCAGTACTTC. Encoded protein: CASSLGQGSHEQYF. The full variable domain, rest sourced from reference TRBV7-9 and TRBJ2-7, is DTGVSQNPRHKITKRGQNVTFRCDPISEHNRLYWYRQTLGQGPEFLTYFQNEAQLEKSRLLSDRFSAERPKGSFSTLEIQRTEQGDSAMYLCASSLGQGSHEQYFGPGTRLTVT.